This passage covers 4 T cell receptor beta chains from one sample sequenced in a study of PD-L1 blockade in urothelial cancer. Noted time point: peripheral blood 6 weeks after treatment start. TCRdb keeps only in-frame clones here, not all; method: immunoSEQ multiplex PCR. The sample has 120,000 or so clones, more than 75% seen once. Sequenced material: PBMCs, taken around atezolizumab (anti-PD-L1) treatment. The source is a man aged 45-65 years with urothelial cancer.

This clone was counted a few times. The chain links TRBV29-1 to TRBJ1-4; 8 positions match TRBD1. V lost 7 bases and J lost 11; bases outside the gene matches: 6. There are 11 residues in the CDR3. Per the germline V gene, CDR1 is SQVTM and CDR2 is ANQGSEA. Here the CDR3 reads CSGMWTGKLFF. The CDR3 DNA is TGCAGCGGCATGTGGACAGGGAAACTGTTTTTT.

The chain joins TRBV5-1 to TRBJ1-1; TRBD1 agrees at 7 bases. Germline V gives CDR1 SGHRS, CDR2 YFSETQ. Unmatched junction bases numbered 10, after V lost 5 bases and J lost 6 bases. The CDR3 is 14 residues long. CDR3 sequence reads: CASRRTQGGAEAFF. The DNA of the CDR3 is TGCGCCAGCAGGAGGACTCAGGGGGGCGCTGAAGCTTTCTTT.

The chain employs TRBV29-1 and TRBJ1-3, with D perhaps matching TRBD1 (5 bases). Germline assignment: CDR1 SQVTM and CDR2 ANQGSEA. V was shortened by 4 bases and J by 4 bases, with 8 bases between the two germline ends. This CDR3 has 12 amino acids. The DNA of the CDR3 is TGCAGCGTTGTAGGGGCCGGAAACACCATATATTTT. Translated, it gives CSVVGAGNTIYF.

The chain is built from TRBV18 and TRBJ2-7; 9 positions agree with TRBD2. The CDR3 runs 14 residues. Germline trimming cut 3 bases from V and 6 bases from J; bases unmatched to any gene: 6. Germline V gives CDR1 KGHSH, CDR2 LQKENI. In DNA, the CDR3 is TGTGCCAGCTCACCGGGGCTAGCGGGACTCGAGCAGTACTTC. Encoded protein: CASSPGLAGLEQYF.